What follows describes a single TCR beta chain. This entry is derived from a study of blood T cell repertoires in COVID-19. Study overall: Samples representing acute and convalescent COVID-19 were sourced from the United States, Italy and Spain. In each case, the material was cDNA or gDNA derived from T cells, B-cell-depleted T cells, or PBMCs.

The CDR3 is 17 residues long. V was cut by 2 bases and J by 0 bases, with 17 bases left in between. Germline V gives CDR1 MDHEN, CDR2 SYDVKM. Per the original methods: By means of reference gene primer amplification, nucleated cell counts were estimated. The table came from immunoSEQ multiplex PCR; TCRdb's copy has only in-frame clones and leaves some out. V, J and clone size reflect that table, while D and trimming were determined from the DNA. Of roughly 280,000 clones in the sample, 84% were seen once. The source is a man in his 60s with acute or convalescent COVID-19. The rearrangement joins TRBV28 to TRBJ2-7, with a possible D match to TRBD1 (5 bases). The sequenced material came from peripheral blood. As DNA, the CDR3 is TGTGCCAGCAGTTTAGCGGCAAGACAGACTCCCTCCTACGAGCAGTACTTC. This gives the protein CASSLAARQTPSYEQYF.